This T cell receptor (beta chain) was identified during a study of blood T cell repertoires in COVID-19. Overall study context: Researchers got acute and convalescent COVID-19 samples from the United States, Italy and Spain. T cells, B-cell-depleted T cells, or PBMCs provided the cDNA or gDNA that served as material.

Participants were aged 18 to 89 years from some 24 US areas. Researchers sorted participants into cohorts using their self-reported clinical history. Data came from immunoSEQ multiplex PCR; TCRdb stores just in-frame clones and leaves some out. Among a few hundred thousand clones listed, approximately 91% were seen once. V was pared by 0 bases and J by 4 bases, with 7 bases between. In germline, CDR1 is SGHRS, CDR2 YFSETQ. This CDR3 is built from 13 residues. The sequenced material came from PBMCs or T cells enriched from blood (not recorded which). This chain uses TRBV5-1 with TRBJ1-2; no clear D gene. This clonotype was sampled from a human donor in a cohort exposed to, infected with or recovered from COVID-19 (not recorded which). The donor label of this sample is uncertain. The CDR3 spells CASSLAAGYGYTF. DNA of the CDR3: TGCGCCAGCAGCTTGGCGGCAGGCTATGGCTACACCTTC.